One and the same sample provided the 29 T cell receptor beta chains below, sequenced in a study of shared clonotypes between healthy human individuals. Profiled with immunoSEQ multiplex PCR; TCRdb holds only in-frame clones, not every one. The table shows some 530,000 clones, with around 73% occurring only once. Sequencing was performed on PBMCs. All receptors derive from a woman aged 40 to 50 in good health. Some clones in this sample may be carry-over from other donors' samples.

This clone was seen more than once but under ten times. This chain connects TRBV4-2 to TRBJ1-3, with D hard to call. The V gene's germline CDR1 is LGHNA and CDR2 YNFKEQ. V lost 0 bases to trimming and J lost 0 bases, with 6 bases between them. This CDR3 region has 15 residues. CDR3 sequence (DNA): TGTGCCAGCAGCCAAGACAGGAGCTCTGGAAACACCATATATTTT. It encodes CASSQDRSSGNTIYF.

The genes are TRBV6-5 and TRBJ1-2, with a weak D call TRBD1 (5 bases). Trimming removed 5 bases at V and 5 bases at J, with 12 bases between. Germline loops: CDR1 MNHEY, CDR2 SVGAGI. This CDR3 is built from 13 residues. The CDR3 region is CASSNLRGYGYTF. The CDR3 region has the DNA TGTGCCAGCAGTAACCTACGGGGGTATGGCTACACCTTC.

The chain recombines TRBV27 with TRBJ2-7, with unresolved D. The ends were cut back, 1 base at V and 7 bases at J, with 11 bases in the middle. Looked up from germline, CDR1 is MNHEY and CDR2 is SMNVEV (reference sequence). This CDR3 region has 13 residues. The CDR3 reads CASSLWADAEQYF. CDR3 DNA: TGTGCCAGCAGTTTATGGGCGGATGCTGAGCAGTACTTC.

The chain couples TRBV5-1 to TRBJ2-7; TRBD1 is a possible D gene (7 bases). V was cut by 4 bases and J by 0 bases, with 14 bases left in between. The CDR3 sequence is 15 residues long. The V gene's germline CDR1 is SGHRS and CDR2 YFSETQ. The CDR3 loop is CASSPGGLISYEQYF. DNA of the CDR3: TGCGCCAGCAGCCCAGGGGGACTGATCTCCTACGAGCAGTACTTC.

The chain employs TRBV5-1 and TRBJ2-3, with 7 bases fitting TRBD2. V gave up 7 bases and J gave up 1 base; unmatched junction bases: 9. Per the germline V gene, CDR1 is SGHRS and CDR2 is YFSETQ. CDR3 length: 15 residues. CDR3 coding DNA: TGCGCCAGCGACCCCTGGGGAGGGCGCACAGATACGCAGTATTTT. It codes for CASDPWGGRTDTQYF. The full variable domain, completed using reference TRBV5-1 and TRBJ2-3, is KAGVTQTPRYLIKTRGQQVTLSCSPISGHRSVSWYQQTPGQGLQFLFEYFSETQRNKGNFPGRFSGRQFSNSRSEMNVSTLELGDSALYLCASDPWGGRTDTQYFGPGTRLTVL.

The chain employs TRBV4-3 and TRBJ1-3, with D possibly being TRBD1 (5 bases). Trimming removed 0 bases at V and 4 bases at J, with 19 bases between. The germline gives CDR1 LGHNA, CDR2 YSLEER. This CDR3 has 18 amino acids. The CDR3 here is CASSQDLAVGAAGNTIYF. The CDR3 DNA reads as TGCGCCAGCAGCCAAGATCTTGCCGTAGGGGCCGCCGGAAACACCATATATTTT.

This clone was counted a few times. The chain joins TRBV6-5 to TRBJ1-5; perhaps TRBD1 as D (5 bases). Germline V CDR1 and CDR2: MNHEY, SVGAGI. The V end was cut by 6 bases, the J end by 0 bases, with 12 bases between. The CDR3 loop spans 15 amino acids. CDR3 coding DNA: TGTGCCAGCAGCCACCGACAGAATAGCAATCAGCCCCAGCATTTT. This gives the protein CASSHRQNSNQPQHF.

This CDR3 is CATSRGHQETQYF. CDR3 DNA sequence: TGTGCCACCAGCAGGGGACATCAAGAGACCCAGTACTTC. The chain is built from TRBV15 and TRBJ2-5; D might be TRBD1 (6 bases). The germline V gene has CDR1 LNHNV and CDR2 YYDKDF (reference sequence). The CDR3 length is 13 residues. V dropped 3 bases and J dropped 2 bases, with 7 bases sitting between them.

The chain joins TRBV4-3 to TRBJ1-6; D call uncertain. Germline lookup yields CDR1 LGHNA and CDR2 YSLEER. The CDR3 runs 15 residues. Deletions cut 1 base from V and 5 bases from J, with 9 bases between. In nucleotides, the CDR3 is TGCGCCAGCAGCCAAGTGTGGCGGAATAATTCACCCCTCCACTTT. Protein product: CASSQVWRNNSPLHF.

The chain has TRBV10-1 and TRBJ2-2; D is perhaps TRBD1 or TRBD2 (6 bases each). CDR1 and CDR2 (germline): WNHNN, SYGVQD (reference sequence). The CDR3 consists of 13 residues. V was cut by 3 bases and J by 5 bases, with 7 bases left in between. Here the CDR3 reads CASSEGGTGELFF. CDR3 DNA: TGCGCCAGCAGTGAAGGGGGGACCGGGGAGCTGTTTTTT.

This clone was seen at least ten times. The sample carries other DNA sequences with the same CDR3. The gene calls are TRBV7-8 and TRBJ2-7; 10 positions agree with TRBD2. V lost 1 base to trimming and J lost 7 bases; unmatched junction nucleotides: 10. The CDR3 has 16 residues. Germline V lookup: CDR1 SGHVS, CDR2 FQNEAQ. The CDR3 sequence is CASSLGGSSGSLEQYF. The CDR3 nucleotides read TGTGCCAGCAGCTTAGGAGGGTCTAGCGGGAGTCTTGAGCAGTACTTC.

The chain employs TRBV28 and TRBJ1-1; D not resolved. CDR3 length: 11 amino acids. The V and J ends lost 3 bases and 8 bases respectively, with 7 bases between them. Germline V lookup: CDR1 MDHEN, CDR2 SYDVKM. The CDR3 bases are TGTGCCAGCAGTTTTCGGGAGGAAGCTTTCTTT. Translating gives CASSFREEAFF.

The chain couples TRBV7-6 to TRBJ2-5; 7 positions match TRBD2. Germline CDR1 and CDR2: SGHVS and FNYEAQ. The V and J ends lost 0 bases and 9 bases, in that order; junction bases with no gene match: 10. The CDR3 consists of 15 residues. The CDR3 nucleotides read TGTGCCAGCAGCTTAGCTCGCGGGGGAGGGGCGGCCCAGTACTTC. The encoded protein is CASSLARGGGAAQYF.

This clone was detected once. The chain uses TRBV27 and TRBJ2-7; 7 positions agree with TRBD2. V trimming: 8 bases; J trimming: 2 bases; junction bases outside the gene matches: 12. This CDR3 has 15 amino acids. Germline V lookup: CDR1 MNHEY, CDR2 SMNVEV (reference sequence). The CDR3 reads CASGGERRGPYEQYF. The CDR3 nucleotides are TGTGCCAGCGGGGGGGAGCGCCGGGGTCCCTACGAGCAGTACTTC.

The rearrangement joins TRBV27 to TRBJ2-4, with D perhaps matching TRBD2 (6 bases). The CDR3 runs to 13 residues. Germline CDR1 is MNHEY and CDR2 is SMNVEV (reference sequence). Trimming took 5 bases from V and 1 from J, leaving 6 bases between them. CDR3 nucleotide sequence: TGTGCCAGCAGTCTAGCGGCCAAAAACATTCAGTACTTC. Residues: CASSLAAKNIQYF.

The chain has TRBV11-2 and TRBJ2-1, with 15 bases lining up with TRBD2. V dropped 5 bases and J dropped 10; count of bases not matched to a gene: 6. The germline V gene has CDR1 SGHAT and CDR2 FQNNGV. CDR3 size: 15 residues. The CDR3 is CASSRGLAGGLEQFF. The CDR3 DNA reads TGTGCCAGCAGCCGTGGACTAGCGGGAGGGCTCGAGCAGTTCTTC.

The V gene is TRBV7-9, the J gene TRBJ1-1; no clear D. V lost 0 bases to trimming and J lost 3 bases, with 8 bases between them. The CDR3 runs 14 residues. Germline CDR1 and CDR2: SEHNR and FQNEAQ (reference sequence). This CDR3 reads CASSLAVVDTEAFF. Written as DNA, the CDR3 is TGTGCCAGCAGCTTAGCGGTGGTTGACACTGAAGCTTTCTTT.

Points on this clone: The identical CDR3 is also encoded by other nucleotide sequences in the sample. V is TRBV28 and J is TRBJ2-7, with 9 bases matching TRBD2. V trimming: 6 bases; J trimming: 1 base; junction bases outside the gene matches: 7. Germline CDR1 is MDHEN and CDR2 is SYDVKM. The CDR3 contains 15 residues. The CDR3 protein is CASSPTSGFSYEQYF. For the CDR3, the DNA is TGTGCCAGCAGCCCGACTAGCGGATTTTCCTACGAGCAGTACTTC. Complete variable domain (other parts from reference TRBV28 and TRBJ2-7): DVKVTQSSRYLVKRTGEKVFLECVQDMDHENMFWYRQDPGLGLRLIYFSYDVKMKEKGDIPEGYSVSREKKERFSLILESASTNQTSMYLCASSPTSGFSYEQYFGPGTRLTVT.

Turning to this clone: The junction and the germline gene differ at one end; a read error may be behind it. The genes are TRBV30 and TRBJ1-2, with TRBD1 identical over 7 bases. In germline, CDR1 is GTSNPN, CDR2 SVGIG (reference sequence). This CDR3 region has 14 residues. The CDR3 DNA follows: TGCGCCTGGGGTGCGACAGGGTTGGTCTATGGCTACACCTTC. The encoded protein is CAWGATGLVYGYTF.

The rearrangement links TRBV5-1 to TRBJ1-5; 7 positions agree with TRBD1. Losses at the gene ends were 0 bases for V and 5 bases for J; bases not matched to a gene: 2. The CDR3 totals 14 residues. The germline V gene has CDR1 SGHRS and CDR2 YFSETQ. DNA for the CDR3: TGCGCCAGCAGCTTGGGAGGGGGCGATCAGCCCCAGCATTTT. The encoded protein is CASSLGGGDQPQHF.

This chain connects TRBV4-2 to TRBJ1-1; possibly TRBD1 for D (6 bases). With 4 bases removed from V and 0 bases from J, the gap between germline ends came to 18 bases. The CDR3 extends over 17 amino acids. Germline loops: CDR1 LGHNA, CDR2 YNFKEQ. CDR3 protein: CASSLNVPRGMNTEAFF. The CDR3 region has the DNA TGTGCCAGCAGCCTCAACGTCCCAAGGGGGATGAACACTGAAGCTTTCTTT.

This sequence joins TRBV5-1 and TRBJ1-3, with 7 bases aligning to TRBD1. Germline V CDR1 and CDR2: SGHRS, YFSETQ. The trim removed 0 bases at V and 0 bases at J, leaving 3 bases unmatched. The CDR3 is 16 amino acids. CDR3 in DNA: TGCGCCAGCAGCTTGGCAGGGGGAATCTCTGGAAACACCATATATTTT. It yields the protein CASSLAGGISGNTIYF.

This clone is a singleton in its sample. The rearrangement links TRBV7-2 to TRBJ1-5, with TRBD1 matching over 7 bases. Germline V gene sequence: CDR1 SGHTA, CDR2 FQGNSA. The CDR3 spans 14 residues. The junction had 4 bases not matched to a gene; V was cut back by 4 bases and J by 4 bases. The CDR3 loop reads CASSSDRTNQPQHF. The CDR3, as DNA: TGTGCCAGCAGCTCGGACAGGACAAATCAGCCCCAGCATTTT.

The CDR3 coding sequence is TGTGCCAGCAGTTTCCCCCTCAGGACAGACCTTAGCTCCTACGAGCAGTACTTC. Translating gives CASSFPLRTDLSSYEQYF. This chain links TRBV28 with TRBJ2-5, with a tentative D call TRBD1 (6 bases). The closer fit of TRBJ2-7 to the DNA end suggests the J call may be wrong. This CDR3 is built from 18 residues. Per the germline V gene, CDR1 is MDHEN and CDR2 is SYDVKM.

The V and J genes are TRBV4-3 and TRBJ1-1; D gene ambiguous. V gave up 0 bases and J gave up 5 bases, with 13 bases separating them. From germline, CDR1 is LGHNA and CDR2 YSLEER. The length of the CDR3 is 15 residues. This CDR3 reads CASSQDWPTRTEAFF. The CDR3 nucleotides read TGCGCCAGCAGCCAAGATTGGCCCACCCGGACTGAAGCTTTCTTT.

The rearrangement links TRBV19 to TRBJ2-7, with D perhaps given as TRBD1 or TRBD2 (5 bases each). Germline V gene sequence: CDR1 LNHDA, CDR2 SQIVND (reference sequence). The CDR3 is 15 residues long. V was clipped by 3 bases and J by 4 bases, with 16 bases between them. The CDR3 loop is CASSIEGATTYEQYF. The CDR3, as DNA: TGTGCCAGTAGTATTGAAGGGGCGACTACGTACGAGCAGTACTTC.

The chain employs TRBV19 and TRBJ2-7; TRBD1 is a possible D gene (5 bases). V gave up 4 bases and J gave up 2 bases, with 12 bases separating them. The CDR3 runs 14 residues. Germline CDR1 is LNHDA and CDR2 is SQIVND (reference sequence). The CDR3 DNA sequence: TGTGCCAGTAGTACTCTTCCAGGGACCTACGAGCAGTACTTC. It specifies CASSTLPGTYEQYF.

In its sample, this clone was seen many times. One junction end disagrees with the germline gene, perhaps due to a read error. The chain is built from TRBV28 and TRBJ1-2; unclear D gene. The germline V gene has CDR1 MDHEN and CDR2 SYDVKM. This CDR3 is 13 amino acids long. DNA for the CDR3: TGTGCCAGCAGTTTAAAGCGGCACTACGGCTACACCTTC. It yields the protein CASSLKRHYGYTF.

This chain connects TRBV7-9 to TRBJ2-1, with D hard to call. The CDR3 extends over 16 amino acids. Germline assignment: CDR1 SEHNR and CDR2 FQNEAQ (reference sequence). The V end was cut by 5 bases, the J end by 0 bases, with 14 bases between. The DNA for the CDR3 is TGTGCCAGCAGCCGACCCCTGGAGAGCTCCTACAATGAGCAGTTCTTC. It translates to CASSRPLESSYNEQFF.